Below, 14 T cell receptor beta chains from the same sample are listed, as sequenced in a study of OX40 agonist ivuxolimab in advanced cancers. Method: immunoSEQ multiplex PCR; TCRdb's copy keeps in-frame clones and lacks some. This table holds about 44,000 clones, 80% found once. This material consisted of CD4+ or CD8+ T cells sorted from blood, taken in a trial of the OX40 agonist ivuxolimab. The source is an adult with an advanced solid tumor such as melanoma, head and neck, liver or kidney cancer.

Only one count was recorded for this clone. The CDR3 region has the DNA TGTGCCAGCTCACCGGTCGGGACAGGGCTCACAGATACGCAGTATTTT. Translation gives CASSPVGTGLTDTQYF. V is TRBV18 and J is TRBJ2-3; 9 bases are shared with TRBD1. The CDR3 runs 16 residues. The V gene's germline CDR1 is KGHSH and CDR2 LQKENI. V lost 3 bases to trimming and J lost 2 bases; unmatched junction nucleotides: 6.

This rearrangement joins TRBV29-1 to TRBJ2-5; D is undetermined. Trimming removed 3 bases at V and 1 base at J, with 6 bases between. Germline CDR1 SQVTM, CDR2 ANQGSEA. CDR3 size: 12 residues. The CDR3 coding sequence is TGCAGCGTTGAGGGCGTCCAAGAGACCCAGTACTTC. It translates to CSVEGVQETQYF. The whole variable domain, filled in from reference TRBV29-1 and TRBJ2-5, reads SAVISQKPSRDICQRGTSLTIQCQVDSQVTMMFWYRQQPGQSLTLIATANQGSEATYESGFVIDKFPISRPNLTFSTLTVSNMSPEDSSIYLCSVEGVQETQYFGPGTRLLVL.

The J gene is TRBJ2-5, the V gene TRBV18; 11 nucleotides line up with TRBD2. Germline V lookup: CDR1 KGHSH, CDR2 LQKENI. V dropped 6 bases and J dropped 4; count of bases not matched to a gene: 4. CDR3 size: 14 residues. The CDR3 protein is CASSFGLAGETQYF. The CDR3 DNA sequence: TGTGCCAGCTCTTTTGGACTAGCGGGAGAGACCCAGTACTTC.

This clone came up once. The CDR3, as DNA: TGTGCCTGGAGTCCGTTGGCCAGCTCTGGAAACACCATATATTTT. It is translated as CAWSPLASSGNTIYF. The chain is built from TRBV30 and TRBJ1-3; D ambiguous. The CDR3 has 15 amino acids. The germline CDR1 and CDR2 sequences are GTSNPN and SVGIG (reference sequence). The V end lost 2 bases, the J end lost 0 bases, and 11 bases lay between the germline ends.

This clone was observed once. J is TRBJ2-1 and V is TRBV15; 8 bases agree with TRBD2. Germline trimming cut 0 bases from V and 3 bases from J; bases unmatched to any gene: 7. CDR3 size: 17 residues. Germline V gene sequence: CDR1 LNHNV, CDR2 YYDKDF (reference sequence). In DNA, the CDR3 is TGTGCCACCAGCAGAGAACCAGCGGGAGCCTTCTACAATGAGCAGTTCTTC. Translated, it gives CATSREPAGAFYNEQFF. Based on the CDR3 plus reference TRBV15 and TRBJ2-1, the full variable domain is DAMVIQNPRYQVTQFGKPVTLSCSQTLNHNVMYWYQQKSSQAPKLLFHYYDKDFNNEADTPDNFQSRRPNTSFCFLDIRSPGLGDTAMYLCATSREPAGAFYNEQFFGPGTRLTVL.

The V and J genes are TRBV10-1 and TRBJ2-1; D is tentatively TRBD1 or TRBD2 (5 bases each). This CDR3 is built from 14 residues. Trimming pared 3 bases from V and 5 bases from J, leaving 11 bases between. Per germline, CDR1 WNHNN and CDR2 SYGVQD (reference sequence). The CDR3 nucleotides read TGCGCCAGCAGTGATGGGACGCCCAACAATGAGCAGTTCTTC. Protein: CASSDGTPNNEQFF.

The rearrangement links TRBV29-1 to TRBJ2-5; D is perhaps TRBD1 or TRBD2 (5 bases each). V gave up 5 bases and J gave up 3 bases, with 13 bases separating them. Germline-derived CDR1 and CDR2 are SQVTM and ANQGSEA. The CDR3 runs to 13 residues. The CDR3 is CSVRGGGKETQYF. CDR3 coding DNA: TGCAGCGTTCGGGGCGGAGGCAAAGAGACCCAGTACTTC.

This chain joins TRBV30 and TRBJ2-5; D gene unclear. Trimming pared 0 bases from V and 5 bases from J, leaving 10 bases between. Germline V lookup: CDR1 GTSNPN, CDR2 SVGIG (reference sequence). CDR3 size: 13 residues. CDR3 in amino acids: CAWSVLEMETQYF. CDR3 DNA sequence: TGTGCCTGGAGTGTTCTGGAGATGGAGACCCAGTACTTC.

The DNA for the CDR3 is TGTGCCTGGAGTTTTGGATCCGGGTTACATCAGCCCCAGCATTTT. It translates to CAWSFGSGLHQPQHF. The gene calls are TRBV30 and TRBJ1-5; no clear D. This CDR3 is built from 15 residues. Trimming removed 2 bases from V and 5 bases from J, with 16 bases in between. The germline V gene encodes CDR1 GTSNPN and CDR2 SVGIG (reference sequence).

The gene calls are TRBV9 and TRBJ1-1; 9 bases align to TRBD1. Germline V gives CDR1 SGDLS, CDR2 YYNGEE. Germline trimming cut 0 bases from V and 8 bases from J; bases unmatched to any gene: 2. This CDR3 is built from 13 residues. CDR3 sequence (DNA): TGTGCCAGCAGCGTAGCCGGGACAGGGGAAGCTTTCTTT. Translating gives CASSVAGTGEAFF.

The chain employs TRBV27 and TRBJ2-2; D remains unclear. The V and J ends lost 6 bases and 7 bases respectively, with 15 bases between them. The CDR3 runs 14 residues. CDR1 is MNHEY and CDR2 is SMNVEV in the germline V gene (reference sequence). This CDR3 reads CASSDRMGGGELFF. DNA for the CDR3: TGTGCCAGCAGCGATAGAATGGGTGGCGGGGAGCTGTTTTTT.

The gene calls are TRBV5-8 and TRBJ2-6; 10 bases agree with TRBD1. Germline CDR1 is SGHTS and CDR2 is YDEGEE. V trimming: 7 bases; J trimming: 0 bases; junction bases outside the gene matches: 4. There are 16 residues in the CDR3. The CDR3, as DNA: TGTGCCAGCTCCCGGGACAGGGGCTCTGGGGCCAACGTCCTGACTTTC. The encoded protein is CASSRDRGSGANVLTF.

Here the CDR3 reads CASSSARQGVASEQFF. The CDR3 region has the DNA TGTGCCAGCAGTTCCGCGAGACAGGGTGTTGCTAGTGAGCAGTTCTTC. The chain couples TRBV2 to TRBJ2-1; 7 nucleotides line up with TRBD1. The CDR3 has 16 residues. The germline V gene encodes CDR1 SNHLY and CDR2 FYNNEI. Trimming at V came to 5 bases and at J to 9 bases, leaving 16 bases not matched to a gene.

This clone was picked up one time. V is TRBV5-1 and J is TRBJ1-1, with 7 bases that match TRBD1. Germline V gene lookup returns CDR1 SGHRS and CDR2 YFSETQ. This CDR3 contains 16 residues. Germline trimming cut 4 bases from V and 7 bases from J; bases unmatched to any gene: 16. The CDR3 DNA reads TGCGCCAGCAGCACAGGGACAGTGACGTTGGGGCTTGAAGCTTTCTTT. Translation: CASSTGTVTLGLEAFF.